Presented here are 16 T cell receptor beta chains from one specimen sequenced in a study of OX40 agonist ivuxolimab in advanced cancers. Clones were sequenced by immunoSEQ multiplex PCR, and TCRdb holds only the in-frame ones, with some missing. The sample consists of more than 15,000 clones, roughly 74% of them appearing once. Sequencing used CD4+ or CD8+ T cells sorted from blood, obtained in a trial of the OX40 agonist ivuxolimab. The receptors originated from an adult with an advanced solid tumor such as melanoma, head and neck, liver or kidney cancer.

This chain's CDR3 is CASSLNVSPIYGYTF. CDR3 bases: TGTGCCAGCAGTTTAAATGTCAGTCCTATCTATGGCTACACCTTC. The rearrangement links TRBV28 to TRBJ1-2, with unresolved D. CDR1 is MDHEN and CDR2 is SYDVKM in the germline V gene. The CDR3 contains 15 residues. Trimming took off 2 bases at V and 4 bases at J, with 14 bases between the two ends.

This clone appeared a few times. V usage is TRBV2 and J usage is TRBJ1-1; D unclear. This CDR3 has 11 amino acids. Germline CDR1 and CDR2: SNHLY and FYNNEI. The ends were cut back, 7 bases at V and 8 bases at J, with 11 bases in the middle. CDR3 loop: CASIIDTEAFF. The CDR3 bases are TGTGCCAGCATCATAGATACCGAAGCTTTCTTT.

In this sample, this clone turned up a few times. The rearrangement uses TRBV6-6 and TRBJ1-5; D unresolved. V was trimmed by 0 bases and J by 0 bases, leaving 6 bases between them. CDR3 length: 15 residues. Germline values: CDR1 MNHNY, CDR2 SVGAGI (reference sequence). The CDR3 region is CASSYSRHSNQPQHF. The DNA for the CDR3 is TGTGCCAGCAGTTACTCGAGACATAGCAATCAGCCCCAGCATTTT.

The J gene is TRBJ1-4, the V gene TRBV4-1; D is perhaps TRBD1 (5 bases). Germline CDR1 reads MGHRA; CDR2 reads YSYEKL. The length of the CDR3 is 11 residues. Trimming took 3 bases from V and 10 from J, leaving 6 bases between them. CDR3: CASSQGRKLFF. CDR3 in DNA: TGCGCCAGCAGCCAGGGGCGAAAACTGTTTTTT.

The genes are TRBV27 and TRBJ2-7, with D tentatively TRBD2 (5 bases). The germline V gene encodes CDR1 MNHEY and CDR2 SMNVEV (reference sequence). This CDR3 region has 13 residues. The ends were cut back, 4 bases at V and 7 bases at J, with 14 bases in the middle. The CDR3 bases are TGTGCCAGCAGTTACGGTCCTCGGAGGGAGCAGTACTTC. Protein product: CASSYGPRREQYF.

The V call is TRBV15, the J call TRBJ2-5, with a possible D match to TRBD1 (5 bases). Germline V gene sequence: CDR1 LNHNV, CDR2 YYDKDF (reference sequence). V was cut by 0 bases and J by 3 bases, with 8 bases left in between. CDR3 size: 14 residues. The CDR3 coding sequence is TGTGCCACCAGCAGAGAGGGGCTGGAAGAGACCCAGTACTTC. Residues: CATSREGLEETQYF.

The V and J genes are TRBV2 and TRBJ1-1; D might be TRBD1 (5 bases). V lost 7 bases, J lost 7 bases, and 10 bases lay in between. There are 11 residues in the CDR3. Per the germline V gene, CDR1 is SNHLY and CDR2 is FYNNEI. The CDR3 DNA follows: TGTGCCAGCATAGACAGACGTGAAGCTTTCTTT. Encoded protein: CASIDRREAFF.

Within the sample, this clone is medium-sized (0.01 to 0.1%). The rearrangement joins TRBV6-1 to TRBJ2-6, with 10 bases that match TRBD1. Germline V gene sequence: CDR1 MNHNS, CDR2 SASEGT. V gave up 0 bases and J gave up 4 bases; unmatched junction bases: 9. This CDR3 has 19 residues. The CDR3 coding sequence is TGTGCCAGCAGTGAAGCGCTTGACAGGGGGCAGACAGGGGCCAACGTCCTGACTTTC. It is translated as CASSEALDRGQTGANVLTF.

The V call is TRBV6-6, the J call TRBJ1-6; tentatively, D is TRBD1 (5 bases). Germline CDR1 is MNHNY and CDR2 is SVGAGI (reference sequence). CDR3 length: 15 amino acids. V was cut by 2 bases and J by 6 bases, with 11 bases left in between. For the CDR3, the DNA is TGTGCCAGCAGTTACGGCAGGGCCTCTAATTCACCCCTCCACTTT. It yields the protein CASSYGRASNSPLHF.

The chain is built from TRBV28 and TRBJ2-1; TRBD2 aligns across 10 bases. Germline V lookup: CDR1 MDHEN, CDR2 SYDVKM. V dropped 8 bases and J dropped 9; count of bases not matched to a gene: 10. The CDR3 extends over 14 amino acids. The DNA for the CDR3 is TGTGCCAGCTCCGCTAGCGGGAGTTCCGGTGAGCAGTTCTTC. Translating gives CASSASGSSGEQFF.

The rearrangement uses TRBV29-1 and TRBJ2-7, with 9 positions matching TRBD1. The CDR3 sequence is 15 residues long. V lost 1 base and J lost 4; bases outside the gene matches: 8. The germline V gene encodes CDR1 SQVTM and CDR2 ANQGSEA. DNA for the CDR3: TGCAGCGTTGAAGTCGCGGGGGACAGGGAGTACGAGCAGTACTTC. It codes for CSVEVAGDREYEQYF.

The V gene is TRBV9, the J gene TRBJ2-1; TRBD2 matches at 11 bases. V dropped 1 base and J dropped 0; count of bases not matched to a gene: 12. The CDR3 runs to 20 residues. CDR1 is SGDLS, CDR2 YYNGEE, per germline. Here the CDR3 reads CASSVPAGLAEMSSYNEQFF. In nucleotides, the CDR3 is TGTGCCAGCAGCGTACCCGCGGGACTAGCGGAGATGAGCTCCTACAATGAGCAGTTCTTC. Full variable domain (missing parts from reference TRBV9 and TRBJ2-1): DSGVTQTPKHLITATGQRVTLRCSPRSGDLSVYWYQQSLDQGLQFLIQYYNGEERAKGNILERFSAQQFPDLHSELNLSSLELGDSALYFCASSVPAGLAEMSSYNEQFFGPGTRLTVL.

The chain combines TRBV15 with TRBJ2-3, with TRBD2 matching over 9 bases. With 0 bases clipped from V and 6 bases from J, the junction kept 13 bases outside the gene matches. The germline V gene encodes CDR1 LNHNV and CDR2 YYDKDF (reference sequence). The CDR3 consists of 18 residues. In DNA, the CDR3 is TGTGCCACCAGCAGAGATGGGGCTAGCGGGGTATGGATGGATACGCAGTATTTT. It is translated as CATSRDGASGVWMDTQYF.

This clone turned up a few times. The rearrangement uses TRBV5-5 and TRBJ2-7; a possible D gene is TRBD2 (6 bases). V was clipped by 2 bases and J by 9 bases, with 21 bases between them. Germline CDR1 reads SGHKS; CDR2 reads YYEKEE (reference sequence). The CDR3 loop spans 15 amino acids. The DNA of the CDR3 is TGTGCCAGCAGCTTTGGGCTCATGACGGGGGAAGGGCAGTACTTC. Amino acid sequence: CASSFGLMTGEGQYF.

The chain couples TRBV7-9 to TRBJ2-2; 9 bases are shared with TRBD1. V lost 5 bases to trimming and J lost 4 bases; unmatched junction nucleotides: 8. The CDR3 has 16 residues. CDR1 and CDR2 (germline): SEHNR, FQNEAQ (reference sequence). The CDR3 is CASSPTRTGATGELFF. CDR3 DNA: TGTGCCAGCAGCCCAACAAGGACAGGGGCCACCGGGGAGCTGTTTTTT.

The CDR3 coding sequence is TGTGCCAGCAGTTACCGAGGCGGGGGCTCCTACGAGCAGTACTTC. Translation gives CASSYRGGGSYEQYF. The V and J genes are TRBV6-5 and TRBJ2-7, with TRBD2 identical over 7 bases. Germline CDR1 and CDR2: MNHEY and SVGAGI. The CDR3 is 15 amino acids. J lost 0 bases, V lost 2 bases, and 4 bases had no gene match.